The 5 T cell receptor beta chains in this list originate from one sample, sequenced in a study of blood T cells in healthy people across ages. For the second PCR, which ran for about 7 to 11 cycles, a sample-barcoded 5' primer and a J-beta primer mix were used. TCRdb called the 5' RACE reads again in MiXCR, with one record for every CDR3 protein. The sample has about a million distinct CDR3 sequences, 51% seen once. The sequenced sample was blood. Receptor source: a woman aged 55-70 years in good health.

This clonotype was recorded many times. CDR3 amino acids: CASSFVGGEQYF. The CDR3 DNA is TGTGCCAGCAGTTTTGTGGGGGGCGAGCAGTACTTC. This chain joins TRBV12-3 or TRBV12-4 and TRBJ2-7, with D possibly being TRBD2 (6 bases). The CDR3 covers 12 residues. V shed 3 bases and J shed 6 bases, with 9 bases lying between them.

CDR3: CASSGQGGFDEQYF. The CDR3 coding sequence is TGTGCCAGCAGCGGACAGGGAGGCTTCGATGAGCAGTACTTC. The V and J genes are TRBV12-3 or TRBV12-4 and TRBJ2-1; 8 bases are a match to TRBD1. The DNA end lines up better with TRBJ2-7; the J call may be wrong. The CDR3 covers 14 residues.

The V and J genes are TRBV11-2 and TRBJ2-4; the match to TRBD1 covers 11 bases. The last part of the DNA fits TRBJ2-7 better; the J call may be wrong. Germline V gene data show CDR1 as SGHAT and CDR2 as FQNNGV. CDR3 length: 16 amino acids. The CDR3 DNA reads as TGTGCCAGCAGCGCGGTCTGGGACAGGGGGAACTACGAGCAGTACTTC. Its protein product is CASSAVWDRGNYEQYF.

The chain combines TRBV20-1 with TRBJ2-1; D might be TRBD1 or TRBD2, each matching 6 bases. This CDR3 contains 13 residues. The V end lost 4 bases, the J end lost 7 bases, and 14 bases lay between the germline ends. Germline assignment: CDR1 DFQATT and CDR2 SNEGSKA (reference sequence). CDR3: CSATGGASNEQFF. The CDR3 region has the DNA TGCAGTGCTACCGGGGGCGCGAGTAATGAGCAGTTCTTC.

The chain has TRBV18 and TRBJ2-1; 11 bases are a match to TRBD1. Per germline, CDR1 KGHSH and CDR2 LQKENI. With 3 bases clipped from V and 7 bases from J, the junction kept 5 bases outside the gene matches. The CDR3 is made up of 15 amino acids. In DNA, the CDR3 is TGTGCCAGCTCACCTGGGACAGGGGGTTGGAATGAGCAGTTCTTC. It is translated as CASSPGTGGWNEQFF.